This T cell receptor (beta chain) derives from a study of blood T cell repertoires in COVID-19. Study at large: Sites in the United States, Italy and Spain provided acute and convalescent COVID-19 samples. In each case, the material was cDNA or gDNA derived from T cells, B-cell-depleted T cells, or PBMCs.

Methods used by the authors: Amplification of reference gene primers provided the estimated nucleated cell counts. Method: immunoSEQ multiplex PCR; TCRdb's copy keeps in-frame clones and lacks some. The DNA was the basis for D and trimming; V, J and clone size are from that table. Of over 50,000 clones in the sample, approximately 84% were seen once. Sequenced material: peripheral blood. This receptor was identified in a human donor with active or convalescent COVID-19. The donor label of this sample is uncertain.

CDR3 amino acids: CASSLRGPNEQYF. CDR3 nucleotide sequence: TGCGCCAGCAGCCTCAGGGGGCCAAACGAGCAGTACTTC. The chain employs TRBV5-1 and TRBJ2-7; 8 bases are shared with TRBD1. CDR1 SGHRS and CDR2 YFSETQ come from the germline V gene. This CDR3 is 13 amino acids long. Germline trimming cut 4 bases from V and 5 bases from J; bases unmatched to any gene: 5.